This passage covers 32 T cell receptor beta chains from one sample sequenced in a study of T cell repertoires in cytomegalovirus infection. Their specific antigens are unknown. One entry per CDR3 protein results from TCRdb running MiXCR on the reads. The table shows some 800,000 distinct CDR3 sequences, with about 30% occurring only once. Sequenced here: cultured CD8+ T cells from PBMCs, sampled from culture after CMV antigen stimulation. These receptors all stem from a human donor in good health (CMV status not recorded). Some clones in this sample may be carry-over from other donors' samples.

The gene calls are TRBV4-2 and TRBJ2-1, with D perhaps given as TRBD1 or TRBD2 (6 bases each). With 2 bases removed from V and 2 bases from J, the gap between germline ends came to 10 bases. The V gene's germline CDR1 is LGHNA and CDR2 YNFKEQ. The CDR3 length is 15 residues. CDR3 in DNA: TGTGCCAGCAGCCAAAAGGGGGGCACCTACAATGAGCAGTTCTTC. Protein: CASSQKGGTYNEQFF.

This clonotype appeared a few times. This sequence joins TRBV6-6 and TRBJ2-5; D ambiguous. Trimming cost V 7 bases and J 1 base, with 16 bases left between them. The CDR3 covers 15 residues. Per the germline V gene, CDR1 is MNHNY and CDR2 is SVGAGI (reference sequence). CDR3 region: CASTSLWGTQETQYF. CDR3 in DNA: TGTGCCAGCACCTCCTTGTGGGGAACCCAAGAGACCCAGTACTTC.

The chain employs TRBV10-3 and TRBJ1-1, with a weak D call TRBD1 (6 bases). The V end was cut by 4 bases, the J end by 0 bases, with 12 bases between. Germline values: CDR1 ENHRY, CDR2 SYGVKD. The CDR3 covers 15 residues. The CDR3 protein is CAISAGVSMNTEAFF. For the CDR3, the DNA is TGTGCCATCAGTGCAGGGGTTTCTATGAACACTGAAGCTTTCTTT.

This clonotype was picked up a small number of times. J is TRBJ1-1 and V is TRBV19; no definite D call. The CDR3 length is 14 residues. V was shortened by 6 bases and J by 1 base, with 12 bases between the two germline ends. In germline, CDR1 is LNHDA, CDR2 SQIVND (reference sequence). The CDR3 is CASSLFGRNTEAFF. The CDR3 DNA reads as TGTGCCAGTAGCCTCTTTGGACGGAACACTGAAGCTTTCTTT.

This clonotype was observed once. The chain couples TRBV6-6 to TRBJ1-5, with TRBD1 as a possible D gene (5 bases). The CDR3 length is 13 residues. Germline-derived CDR1 and CDR2 are MNHNY and SVGAGI (reference sequence). With 6 bases removed from V and 8 bases from J, the gap between germline ends came to 14 bases. As DNA, the CDR3 is TGTGCCAGCAGCATACTCGGGGGGGAGCCCCAGCATTTT. It translates to CASSILGGEPQHF.

About this clonotype: One junction end disagrees with the germline gene, perhaps due to a read error. V and J are TRBV7-9 and TRBJ1-1; D is unclear. This CDR3 spans 11 amino acids. Germline assignment: CDR1 SEHNR and CDR2 FQNEAQ (reference sequence). The CDR3 sequence: CVSIETHPNLF. CDR3 sequence (DNA): TGTGTCAGCATCGAAACTCACCCCAACCTGTTT.

The V gene is TRBV2, the J gene TRBJ2-7; D is ambiguous. The CDR3 has 12 residues. CDR1 and CDR2 from the germline V gene are SNHLY and FYNNEI. Trimming took 7 bases from V and 1 from J, leaving 8 bases between them. The CDR3 loop is CASKKNSYEQYV. Written as DNA, the CDR3 is TGTGCCAGCAAAAAGAATTCCTACGAGCAGTACGTC.

The V and J genes are TRBV27 and TRBJ2-3; D unclear. Looked up from germline, CDR1 is MNHEY and CDR2 is SMNVEV (reference sequence). V gave up 2 bases and J gave up 5 bases, with 8 bases separating them. The CDR3 contains 13 residues. CDR3 sequence: CASSLSPGDTQYF. The DNA for the CDR3 is TGTGCCAGCAGTTTAAGCCCTGGAGATACGCAGTATTTT.

The chain uses TRBV12-3 or TRBV12-4 and TRBJ2-3, with a weak D call TRBD2 (6 bases). This CDR3 spans 16 amino acids. The V end was cut by 7 bases, the J end by 2 bases, with 19 bases between. The CDR3 DNA reads as TGTGCCAGCACCGAGGGACTGTTCACGAACACAGATACGCAGTATTTT. Translation: CASTEGLFTNTDTQYF.

In its sample, this clonotype was seen a few times. V usage is TRBV5-6 and J usage is TRBJ1-6, with 11 positions matching TRBD1. The germline V gene has CDR1 SGHDT and CDR2 YYEEEE. The CDR3 runs to 16 residues. V shed 2 bases and J 10 bases; nucleotides not matched to a gene: 8. In nucleotides, the CDR3 is TGTGCCAGCAGCTTTACTGGACAGGGGGCTCGGTCACCCCTCCACTTT. Its protein product is CASSFTGQGARSPLHF.

A note on this clonotype: At one end, the junction sequence differs from germline, possibly due to a read error. The chain couples TRBV5-3 to TRBJ1-1; possible D gene TRBD1, 5 bases. TRBV5-3 is designated an ORF whose function remains uncertain. This CDR3 comprises 15 residues. CDR3 sequence reads: CASSLDAGEATEAFF. CDR3 DNA sequence: TGTGCCAGCAGCTTGGACGCGGGGGAGGCCACTGAAGCTTTCTTT.

Worth noting for this clonotype: A read error is possible here, since a much larger clone lies one base away. V is TRBV7-6 and J is TRBJ1-1, with 8 positions matching TRBD1. This CDR3 is 15 amino acids long. V lost 5 bases and J lost 6; bases outside the gene matches: 11. Germline CDR1 and CDR2: SGHVS and FNYEAQ. The CDR3 DNA follows: TGTGCCAGCAGCCCCACAGGGGGTAACGGGTCTGAAGCTTTCTTT. Translated: CASSPTGGNGSEAFF.

This chain connects TRBV6-5 to TRBJ2-7, with D perhaps given as TRBD1 or TRBD2 (5 bases each). Germline V gene sequence: CDR1 MNHEY, CDR2 SVGAGI. The CDR3 has 13 amino acids. Trimming removed 3 bases at V and 5 bases at J, with 11 bases between. Here the CDR3 DNA reads TGTGCCAGCAGTTATTTGGGGACCCACGAGCAGTACTTC. Its translation is CASSYLGTHEQYF.

The chain uses TRBV2 and TRBJ2-7; D call uncertain. The CDR3 is 13 residues long. In germline, CDR1 is SNHLY, CDR2 FYNNEI. Trimming pared 4 bases from V and 9 bases from J, leaving 16 bases between. The CDR3 loop is CASSGKPFLGQYV. The CDR3 DNA follows: TGTGCCAGCAGTGGGAAACCGTTTTTGGGGCAGTACGTC.

This CDR3 is CASSQGRGSGGPYNEQFF. DNA for the CDR3: TGCGCCAGCAGCCAAGGAAGGGGTAGCGGGGGTCCTTACAATGAGCAGTTCTTC. This sequence joins TRBV4-3 and TRBJ2-1; TRBD2 matches at 9 bases. The J segment lost 4 bases and the V segment lost 1 base, leaving 11 bases of the junction unmatched. This CDR3 has 18 residues. In germline, CDR1 is LGHNA, CDR2 YSLEER.

The rearrangement joins TRBV11-2 to TRBJ2-7, with 7 positions matching TRBD2. V was clipped by 6 bases and J by 2 bases; unmatched bases: 10. From germline, CDR1 is SGHAT and CDR2 FQNNGV. This CDR3 comprises 15 residues. CDR3 protein: CASRRGTGLTYEQYV. The CDR3 nucleotides read TGTGCCAGCAGACGGGGCACGGGACTAACCTACGAGCAGTACGTC.

V is TRBV6-1 and J is TRBJ1-5, with TRBD1 matching over 7 bases. CDR3 length equals 16 residues. In germline, CDR1 is MNHNS, CDR2 SASEGT. The V and J ends lost 5 bases and 9 bases, in that order; junction bases with no gene match: 16. The CDR3 DNA reads TGTGCCAGCAGTTTACTCGGGACAGATCCGGGGTGGCCCCAGCATTTT. Translation: CASSLLGTDPGWPQHF.

This clonotype has just a few counts. V is TRBV6-5 and J is TRBJ1-5; a possible D gene is TRBD1 (6 bases). V lost 5 bases, J lost 7 bases, and 15 bases lay in between. The CDR3 is 14 residues long. Per germline, CDR1 MNHEY and CDR2 SVGAGI. CDR3 nucleotides: TGTGCCAGCAGTAATAGGGGGGCGGGCCAGCCCCAGCATTTT. It yields the protein CASSNRGAGQPQHF.

In this sample, this clonotype turned up a few times. The genes are TRBV6-2 or TRBV6-3 and TRBJ1-1; TRBD1 agrees at 9 bases. Germline CDR1 and CDR2: MNHEY and SVGEGT. With 5 bases clipped from V and 4 bases from J, the junction kept 5 bases outside the gene matches. The CDR3 is 14 amino acids. CDR3 bases: TGTGCCAGCAGTGCGGACAGGGGAGGCACTGAAGCTTTCTTT. Translation: CASSADRGGTEAFF.

Points on this clonotype: A much larger clone differs from this one at a single base, so this may be a read error. The rearrangement joins TRBV12-3 or TRBV12-4 to TRBJ1-1; the match to TRBD1 covers 10 bases. Trimming removed 10 bases from V and 5 bases from J; junction bases left unmatched: 19. The CDR3 is made up of 17 amino acids. DNA for the CDR3: TGTGCCAACACCAACGGTAGAGACAGGGGGCGGAGGACTGAAGCTTTCTTT. It translates to CANTNGRDRGRRTEAFF.

The chain links TRBV6-1 to TRBJ1-5, with TRBD1 matching over 7 bases. V was pared by 6 bases and J by 5 bases, with 4 bases of the junction left unmatched. Germline values: CDR1 MNHNS, CDR2 SASEGT. There are 13 residues in the CDR3. In DNA form, the CDR3 reads TGTGCCAGCAGGACAGGGAGGGATCAGCCCCAGCATTTT. Its translation: CASRTGRDQPQHF.

This clonotype was counted at least ten times. The chain uses TRBV7-8 and TRBJ2-4; D is perhaps TRBD1 (6 bases). In germline, CDR1 is SGHVS, CDR2 FQNEAQ. The CDR3 covers 17 residues. V shed 0 bases and J shed 8 bases, with 20 bases lying between them. The CDR3 is CASSLASEGEGRDIQYF. Written as DNA, the CDR3 is TGTGCCAGCAGCTTAGCGTCCGAGGGGGAAGGAAGAGACATTCAGTACTTC.

V and J are TRBV6-5 and TRBJ1-2, with TRBD1 as a possible D gene (5 bases). Germline CDR1 reads MNHEY; CDR2 reads SVGAGI. This CDR3 is built from 18 residues. V gave up 0 bases and J gave up 3 bases, with 20 bases separating them. Here the CDR3 reads CASSYSIGVQGGHYGYTF. The CDR3 DNA is TGTGCCAGCAGTTACTCGATCGGAGTGCAGGGAGGCCACTATGGCTACACCTTC.

This clonotype came up a few times. The chain recombines TRBV7-9 with TRBJ2-5, with TRBD1 matching over 8 bases. The CDR3 length is 16 residues. Per the germline V gene, CDR1 is SEHNR and CDR2 is FQNEAQ (reference sequence). V was pared by 5 bases and J by 1 base, with 9 bases of the junction left unmatched. The DNA of the CDR3 is TGTGCCAGCAGCGCGATGGACAGGGTCTCCCAAGAGACCCAGTACTTC. It is translated as CASSAMDRVSQETQYF.

The chain couples TRBV6-1 to TRBJ1-6; 7 bases match TRBD1. The CDR3 is made up of 15 amino acids. Germline CDR1 MNHNS, CDR2 SASEGT. J was trimmed by 16 bases and V by 5 bases; bases with no gene match: 17. Here the CDR3 reads CASSWDSRGFKGLHF. The CDR3 DNA sequence: TGTGCCAGCAGTTGGGACAGCCGTGGATTCAAAGGACTCCACTTT.

This clonotype occurred a few times. The J gene is TRBJ2-7, the V gene TRBV6-2 or TRBV6-3; D ambiguous. CDR3 length: 13 amino acids. V lost 3 bases, J lost 1 base, and 7 bases lay in between. Germline V gene data show CDR1 as MNHEY and CDR2 as SVGEGT. The CDR3 region is CASSYGLSYEQYV. Here the CDR3 DNA reads TGTGCCAGCAGTTATGGGCTTTCCTACGAGCAGTACGTC.

This clonotype occurred many times. This sequence joins TRBV28 and TRBJ2-1, with no clear D. This CDR3 is 15 amino acids long. The germline V gene encodes CDR1 MDHEN and CDR2 SYDVKM. V was cut by 3 bases and J by 1 base, with 10 bases left in between. The CDR3 nucleotides are TGTGCCAGCAGTTTGACGGTAGGGTCCTACAATGAGCAGTTCTTC. It specifies CASSLTVGSYNEQFF.

This clonotype has a handful of counts. The chain uses TRBV7-9 and TRBJ2-5, with D perhaps TRBD2 (6 bases). CDR1 is SEHNR and CDR2 is FQNEAQ in the germline V gene (reference sequence). The V and J ends lost 5 bases and 1 base respectively, with 17 bases between them. The CDR3 length is 16 residues. CDR3 coding DNA: TGTGCCAGCAGCCCGGGGCCCGGGACTCCCCAAGAGACCCAGTACTTC. Amino acid sequence: CASSPGPGTPQETQYF.

This clonotype occurred a few times. The rearrangement joins TRBV6-1 to TRBJ1-1, with 9 bases that match TRBD1. The CDR3 contains 15 residues. CDR1 and CDR2 from the germline V gene are MNHNS and SASEGT. Germline trimming cut 6 bases from V and 7 bases from J; bases unmatched to any gene: 12. CDR3 amino acids: CASSDPGQGVDEAFF. The CDR3 DNA sequence: TGTGCCAGCAGCGATCCGGGACAGGGAGTGGATGAAGCTTTCTTT.

The genes are TRBV7-2 and TRBJ1-2, with D possibly matching TRBD1 (5 bases). Germline CDR1 SGHTA, CDR2 FQGNSA. Deletions cut 3 bases from V and 5 bases from J, with 10 bases between. CDR3 length: 13 amino acids. CDR3 loop: CASSLHGGYGYTF. The CDR3 region has the DNA TGTGCCAGCAGCTTGCACGGGGGTTATGGCTACACCTTC.

This clonotype was recorded many times. This rearrangement joins TRBV7-8 to TRBJ2-2, with D perhaps TRBD2 (6 bases). V lost 1 base and J 0 bases, leaving 15 bases between the germline ends. The CDR3 extends over 18 amino acids. CDR1 is SGHVS, CDR2 FQNEAQ, per germline. The CDR3 DNA follows: TGTGCCAGCAGCTTAGTTCGTGGGGGGACCTCGAACACCGGGGAGCTGTTTTTT. This gives the protein CASSLVRGGTSNTGELFF.

Only a few counts were recorded for this clonotype. The V call is TRBV19, the J call TRBJ2-5; D gene unclear. Trimming left V 5 bases short and J 3 bases short, with 19 bases between. Per the germline V gene, CDR1 is LNHDA and CDR2 is SQIVND (reference sequence). The CDR3 has 16 amino acids. The CDR3 region has the DNA TGTGCCAGTAGTCTAGGAGACGGCGGTACCAAAGAGACCCAGTACTTC. Protein sequence: CASSLGDGGTKETQYF. Supplemented by reference TRBV19 and TRBJ2-5, the full variable domain reads DGGITQSPKYLFRKEGQNVTLSCEQNLNHDAMYWYRQDPGQGLRLIYYSQIVNDFQKGDIAEGYSVSREKKESFPLTVTSAQKNPTAFYLCASSLGDGGTKETQYFGPGTRLLVL.